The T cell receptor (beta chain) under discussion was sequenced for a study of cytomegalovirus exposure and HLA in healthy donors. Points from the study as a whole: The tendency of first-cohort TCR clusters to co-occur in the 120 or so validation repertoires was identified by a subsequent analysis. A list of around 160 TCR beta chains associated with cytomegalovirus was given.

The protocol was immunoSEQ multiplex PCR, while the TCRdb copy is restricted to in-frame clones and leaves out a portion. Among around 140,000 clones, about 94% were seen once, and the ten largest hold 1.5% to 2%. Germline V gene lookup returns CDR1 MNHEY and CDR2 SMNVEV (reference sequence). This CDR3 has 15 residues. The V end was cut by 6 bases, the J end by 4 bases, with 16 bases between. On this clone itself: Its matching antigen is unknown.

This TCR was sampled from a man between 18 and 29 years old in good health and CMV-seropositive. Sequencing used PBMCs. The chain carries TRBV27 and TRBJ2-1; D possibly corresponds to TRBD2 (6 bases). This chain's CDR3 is CASSSYGTPYNEQFF. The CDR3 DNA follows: TGTGCCAGCAGCAGCTACGGGACTCCATACAATGAGCAGTTCTTC.